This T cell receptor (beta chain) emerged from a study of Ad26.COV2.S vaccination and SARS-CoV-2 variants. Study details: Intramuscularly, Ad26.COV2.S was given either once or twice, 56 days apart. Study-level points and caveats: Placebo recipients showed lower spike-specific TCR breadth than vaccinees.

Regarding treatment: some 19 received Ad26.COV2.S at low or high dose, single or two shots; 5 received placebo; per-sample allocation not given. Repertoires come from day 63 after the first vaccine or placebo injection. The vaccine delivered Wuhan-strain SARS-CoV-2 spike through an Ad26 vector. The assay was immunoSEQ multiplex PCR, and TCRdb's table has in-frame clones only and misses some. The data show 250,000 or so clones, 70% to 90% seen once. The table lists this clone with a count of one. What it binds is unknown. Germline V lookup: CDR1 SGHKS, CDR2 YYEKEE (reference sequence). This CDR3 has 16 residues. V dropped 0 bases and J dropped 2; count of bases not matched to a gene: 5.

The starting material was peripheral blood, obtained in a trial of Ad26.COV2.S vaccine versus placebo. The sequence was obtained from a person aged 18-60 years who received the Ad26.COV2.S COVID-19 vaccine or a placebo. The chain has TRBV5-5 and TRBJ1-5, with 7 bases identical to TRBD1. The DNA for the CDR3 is TGTGCCAGCAGCTTGGTAGGGGGCCCGGGCAATCAGCCCCAGCATTTT. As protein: CASSLVGGPGNQPQHF.